This T cell receptor (beta chain) was recorded in a study of cytomegalovirus exposure and HLA in healthy donors. General observations from the study: There were some V segments, including TRBV6-2 and TRBV6-3, excluded as indistinguishable. A classifier reportedly called cytomegalovirus status with high sensitivity and specificity. Immune exposure information comprised only CMV serostatus. V- and J-gene trimming in TCR beta was tied to a missense DCLRE1C variant by an analysis performed later.

Primers included in the PCR were 60 Vbeta and 13 Jbeta primers. Measured with immunoSEQ multiplex PCR; TCRdb has only the in-frame clones, and not every one. Its clone listing holds roughly 120,000 clones. This CDR3 has 15 amino acids. V shed 5 bases, J shed 0 bases, and the junction held 5 bases outside the gene matches. Germline loops: CDR1 SGHAT, CDR2 FQNNGV. Comment on this clone: Its cognate antigen is unknown.

This TCR came from a man younger than 35 in good health and CMV-seronegative. The sequencing sample was made of PBMCs. The chain recombines TRBV11-2 with TRBJ2-7; 9 nucleotides line up with TRBD1. DNA of the CDR3: TGTGCCAGCAGCCTCGGGACAGGGCCCTCCTACGAGCAGTACTTC. It yields the protein CASSLGTGPSYEQYF.